This TCR beta chain was recorded in a study of blood T cell repertoires in COVID-19. Clinical history reported by participants formed the basis on which cohorts were assigned. The CDR3 runs 13 residues. Trimming removed 8 bases at V and 3 bases at J, with 14 bases between. Germline-derived CDR1 and CDR2 are SGHRS and YFSETQ. Authors' methods: Using reference gene primer amplification, nucleated cell counts were estimated. Here immunoSEQ multiplex PCR was the method, and the copy in TCRdb shows in-frame clones only, minus some. V and J calls and clone size are those listed in that table; D and trimming were worked out from the DNA. The sample carries 160,000 or so clones, around 83% recorded once.

Sample: PBMCs or T cells enriched from blood (not recorded which). V is TRBV5-1 and J is TRBJ1-1; D is undetermined. This clonotype originated in a man aged 45-65 years who had recovered from COVID-19. CDR3 sequence (DNA): TGCGCCAGTCGTAAGGAGGACTACACTGAAGCTTTCTTT. Translation: CASRKEDYTEAFF.